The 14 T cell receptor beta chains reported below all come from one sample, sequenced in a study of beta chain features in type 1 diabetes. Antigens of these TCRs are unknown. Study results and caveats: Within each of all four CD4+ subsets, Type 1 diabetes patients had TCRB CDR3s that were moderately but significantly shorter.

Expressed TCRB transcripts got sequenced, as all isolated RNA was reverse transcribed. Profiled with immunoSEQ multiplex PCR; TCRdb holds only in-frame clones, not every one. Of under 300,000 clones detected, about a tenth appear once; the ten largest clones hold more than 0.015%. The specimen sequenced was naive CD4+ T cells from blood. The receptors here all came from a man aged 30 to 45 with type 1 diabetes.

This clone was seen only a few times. The DNA of the CDR3 is TGTGCCAGCAACAAAGGGACAGGGACCGAGCAGTACTTC. It translates to CASNKGTGTEQYF. V and J are TRBV9 and TRBJ2-7, with TRBD1 identical over 9 bases. The CDR3 spans 13 residues. Trimming cost V 6 bases and J 6 bases; bases outside gene matches: 7. Germline values: CDR1 SGDLS, CDR2 YYNGEE.

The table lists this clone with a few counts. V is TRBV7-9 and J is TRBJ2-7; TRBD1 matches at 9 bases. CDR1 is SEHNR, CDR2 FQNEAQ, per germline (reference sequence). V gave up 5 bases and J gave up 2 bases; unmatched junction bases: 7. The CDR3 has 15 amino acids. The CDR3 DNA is TGTGCCAGCAGCACACAGGGACAGGGAACCTACGAGCAGTACTTC. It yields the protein CASSTQGQGTYEQYF.

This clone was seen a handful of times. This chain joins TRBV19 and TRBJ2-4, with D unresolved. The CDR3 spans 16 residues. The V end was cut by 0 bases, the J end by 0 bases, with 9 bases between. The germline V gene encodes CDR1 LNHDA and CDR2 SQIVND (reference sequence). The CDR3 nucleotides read TGTGCCAGTAGTATAGATGGAGTAGGAGCCAAAAACATTCAGTACTTC. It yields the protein CASSIDGVGAKNIQYF.

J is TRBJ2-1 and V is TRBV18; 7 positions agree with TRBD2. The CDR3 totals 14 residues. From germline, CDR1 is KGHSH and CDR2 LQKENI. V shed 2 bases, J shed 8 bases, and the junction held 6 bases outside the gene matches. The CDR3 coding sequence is TGTGCCAGCTCACCAGCGGGGGTGTTCGATGAGCAGTTCTTC. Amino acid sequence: CASSPAGVFDEQFF.

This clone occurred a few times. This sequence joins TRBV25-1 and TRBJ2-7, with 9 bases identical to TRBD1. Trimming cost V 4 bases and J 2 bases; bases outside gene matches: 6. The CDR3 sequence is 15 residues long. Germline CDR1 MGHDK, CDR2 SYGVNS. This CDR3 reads CASSGTGQGAYEQYF. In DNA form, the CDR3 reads TGTGCCAGCAGTGGGACGGGACAGGGAGCCTACGAGCAGTACTTC.

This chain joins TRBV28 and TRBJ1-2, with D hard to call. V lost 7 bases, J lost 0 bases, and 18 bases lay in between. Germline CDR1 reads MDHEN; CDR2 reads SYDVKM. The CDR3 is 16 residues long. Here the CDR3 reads CASTPPGSRANYGYTF. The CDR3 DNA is TGTGCCAGCACCCCCCCCGGGTCCCGAGCTAACTATGGCTACACCTTC.

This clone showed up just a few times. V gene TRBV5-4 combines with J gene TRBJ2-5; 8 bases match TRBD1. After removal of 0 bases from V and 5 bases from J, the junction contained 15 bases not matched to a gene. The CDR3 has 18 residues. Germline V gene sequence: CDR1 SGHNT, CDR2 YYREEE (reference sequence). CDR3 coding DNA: TGTGCCAGCAGCTTGGGATTCAATCCAGGACAGGGACAGGAGACCCAGTACTTC. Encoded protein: CASSLGFNPGQGQETQYF.

CDR3 DNA sequence: TGTGCTAGTGGCGGTCTAGCGGTGGGTACTGAGCAGTTCTTC. Translating it yields CASGGLAVGTEQFF. The rearrangement links TRBV12-5 to TRBJ2-1, with 7 bases lining up with TRBD2. Per the germline V gene, CDR1 is LGHNT and CDR2 is FRNRAP. Trimming removed 6 bases from V and 9 bases from J; junction bases left unmatched: 11. This CDR3 is 14 amino acids long.

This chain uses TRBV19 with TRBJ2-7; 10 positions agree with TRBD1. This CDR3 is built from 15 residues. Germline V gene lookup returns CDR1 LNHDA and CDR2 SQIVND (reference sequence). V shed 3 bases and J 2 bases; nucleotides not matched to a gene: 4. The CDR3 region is CASSIAGQGAYEQYF. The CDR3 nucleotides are TGTGCCAGTAGTATTGCTGGACAGGGGGCCTACGAGCAGTACTTC.

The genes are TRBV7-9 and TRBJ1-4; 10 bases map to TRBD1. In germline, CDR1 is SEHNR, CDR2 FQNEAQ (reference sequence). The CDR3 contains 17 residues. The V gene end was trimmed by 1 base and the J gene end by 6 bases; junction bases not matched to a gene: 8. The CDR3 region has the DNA TGTGCCAGCAGCTTAGGCTTAACCGGGACAGGGGATGAAAAACTGTTTTTT. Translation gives CASSLGLTGTGDEKLFF.

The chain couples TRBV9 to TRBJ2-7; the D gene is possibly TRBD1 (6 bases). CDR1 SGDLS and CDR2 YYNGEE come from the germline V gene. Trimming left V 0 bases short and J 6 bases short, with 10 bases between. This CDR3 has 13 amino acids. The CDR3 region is CASSVETGSEQYF. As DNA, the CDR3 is TGTGCCAGCAGCGTAGAGACAGGTTCCGAGCAGTACTTC.

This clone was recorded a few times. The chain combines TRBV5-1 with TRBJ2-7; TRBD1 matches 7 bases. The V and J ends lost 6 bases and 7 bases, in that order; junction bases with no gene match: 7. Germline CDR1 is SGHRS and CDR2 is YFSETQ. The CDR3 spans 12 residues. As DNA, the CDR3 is TGCGCCAGCACCCTCGACAGGGAAGAGCAGTACTTC. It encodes CASTLDREEQYF.

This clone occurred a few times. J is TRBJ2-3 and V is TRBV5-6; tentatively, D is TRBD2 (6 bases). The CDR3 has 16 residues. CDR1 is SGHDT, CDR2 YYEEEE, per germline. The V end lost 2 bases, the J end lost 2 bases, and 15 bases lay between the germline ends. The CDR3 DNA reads TGTGCCAGCAGCTTTTCGGGCGGGGTCGTCACAGATACGCAGTATTTT. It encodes CASSFSGGVVTDTQYF.

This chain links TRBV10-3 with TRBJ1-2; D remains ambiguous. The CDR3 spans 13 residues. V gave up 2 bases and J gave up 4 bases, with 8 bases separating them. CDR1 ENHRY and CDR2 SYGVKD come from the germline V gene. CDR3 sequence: CAISEPDTYGYTF. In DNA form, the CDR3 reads TGTGCCATCAGTGAGCCCGACACCTATGGCTACACCTTC.